The clone carrying this T cell receptor beta chain appeared a few times. TCRdb called the 5' RACE reads again in MiXCR, with one record for every CDR3 protein. The sample lists hundreds of thousands of distinct CDR3 sequences; 20% to 25% were seen once. This record comes from a study of identical twins. The V segment lost 10 bases and the J segment 1 base; nucleotides outside the gene matches: 5. This CDR3 comprises 13 residues. The data also belong to a second study, concerning T cells expressing NK-cell markers. From that second work: Underlying the TCR beta repertoires were sorted CD3+CD56+NKG2C+, CD3+CD56+NKG2C- and CD3+CD56-NKG2C+ T cells. Out of eight donors sequenced, seven tested HCMV-seropositive and the remaining one seronegative. Dominant NKG2C+ clonotype frequencies of roughly 1.0-7.0% of CD8+ T cells were measured in about six donors. The CD3+CD56-NKG2C+ fraction of several donors was also led by these clonotypes.

V gene TRBV12-3 or TRBV12-4 combines with J gene TRBJ2-3; 7 nucleotides agree with TRBD1. The sequencing sample was made of CD4+ T cells sorted from blood. The sequence was obtained from a woman between 18 and 29 years old in good health. CDR3 amino acids: CATRGQGTDTQYF. The CDR3 DNA reads TGTGCCACCAGAGGACAGGGCACAGATACGCAGTATTTT.